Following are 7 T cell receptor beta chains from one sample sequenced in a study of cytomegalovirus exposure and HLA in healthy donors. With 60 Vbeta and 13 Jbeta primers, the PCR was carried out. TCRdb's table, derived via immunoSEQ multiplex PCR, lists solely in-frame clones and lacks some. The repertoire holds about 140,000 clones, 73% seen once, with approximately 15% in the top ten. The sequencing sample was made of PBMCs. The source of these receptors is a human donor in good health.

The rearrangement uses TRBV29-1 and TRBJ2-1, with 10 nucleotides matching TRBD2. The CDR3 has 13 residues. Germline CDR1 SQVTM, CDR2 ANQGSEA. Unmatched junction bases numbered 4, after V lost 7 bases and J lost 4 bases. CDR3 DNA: TGCAGCGCTACTAGCGGGGTGTACAATGAGCAGTTCTTC. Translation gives CSATSGVYNEQFF.

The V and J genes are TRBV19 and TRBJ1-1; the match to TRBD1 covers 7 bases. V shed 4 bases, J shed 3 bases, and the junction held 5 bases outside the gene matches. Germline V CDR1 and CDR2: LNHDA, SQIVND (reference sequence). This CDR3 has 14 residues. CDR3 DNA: TGTGCCAGTAGTACCGACAGGGTTGACACTGAAGCTTTCTTT. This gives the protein CASSTDRVDTEAFF.

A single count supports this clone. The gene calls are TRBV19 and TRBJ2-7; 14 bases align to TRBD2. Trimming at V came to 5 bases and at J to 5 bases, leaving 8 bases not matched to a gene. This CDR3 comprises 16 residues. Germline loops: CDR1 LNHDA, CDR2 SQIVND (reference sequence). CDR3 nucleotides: TGTGCCAGTAGTGAGACTAGCGGGAGGGGCATTGACGAGCAGTACTTC. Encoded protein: CASSETSGRGIDEQYF.

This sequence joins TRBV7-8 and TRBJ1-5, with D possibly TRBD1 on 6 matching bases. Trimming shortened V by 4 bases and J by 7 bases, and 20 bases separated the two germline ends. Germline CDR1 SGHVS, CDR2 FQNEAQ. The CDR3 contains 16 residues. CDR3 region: CASSYLITRTDQPQHF. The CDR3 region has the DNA TGTGCCAGCAGCTACTTAATAACTCGGACAGACCAGCCCCAGCATTTT.

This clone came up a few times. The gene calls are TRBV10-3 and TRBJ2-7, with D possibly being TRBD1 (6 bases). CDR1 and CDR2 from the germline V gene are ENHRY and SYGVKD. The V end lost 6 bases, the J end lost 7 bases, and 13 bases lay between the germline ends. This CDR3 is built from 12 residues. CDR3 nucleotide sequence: TGTGCCATCAGGGACAGCAACAGAGAGCAGTACTTC. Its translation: CAIRDSNREQYF.

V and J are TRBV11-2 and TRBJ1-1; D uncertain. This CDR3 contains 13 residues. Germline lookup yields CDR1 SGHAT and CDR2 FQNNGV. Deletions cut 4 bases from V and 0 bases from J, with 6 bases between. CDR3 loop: CASSSSLNTEAFF. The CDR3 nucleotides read TGTGCCAGCAGCTCCTCTTTGAACACTGAAGCTTTCTTT.

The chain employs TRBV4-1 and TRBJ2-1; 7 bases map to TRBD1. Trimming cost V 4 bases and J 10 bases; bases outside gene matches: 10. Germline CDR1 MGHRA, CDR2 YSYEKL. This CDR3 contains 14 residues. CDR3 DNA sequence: TGCGCCAGCAGCCCGAGGGACAGTAATGAAGAGCAGTTCTTC. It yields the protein CASSPRDSNEEQFF.